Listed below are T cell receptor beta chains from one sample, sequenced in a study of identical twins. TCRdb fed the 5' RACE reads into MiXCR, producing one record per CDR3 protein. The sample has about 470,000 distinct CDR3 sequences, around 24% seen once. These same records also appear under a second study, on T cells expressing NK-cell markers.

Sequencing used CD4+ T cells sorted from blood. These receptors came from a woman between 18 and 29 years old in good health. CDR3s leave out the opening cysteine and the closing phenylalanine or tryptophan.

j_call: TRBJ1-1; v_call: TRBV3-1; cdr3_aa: ASSPLSPQTEAF
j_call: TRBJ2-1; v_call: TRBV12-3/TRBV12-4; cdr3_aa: ASSLFRGLAGYNEQF
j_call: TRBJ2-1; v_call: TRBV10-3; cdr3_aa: AIGREAYNEQF
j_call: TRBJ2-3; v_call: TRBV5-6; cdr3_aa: ASSLGLASPDTQY
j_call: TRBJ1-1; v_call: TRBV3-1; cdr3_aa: ASSQGGAGAEAF
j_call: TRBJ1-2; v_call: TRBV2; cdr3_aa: ASSVQGAYGYT
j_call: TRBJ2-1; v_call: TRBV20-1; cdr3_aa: SARGGSGGGDEQF
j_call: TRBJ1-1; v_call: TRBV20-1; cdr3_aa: SAEKVVNTEAF
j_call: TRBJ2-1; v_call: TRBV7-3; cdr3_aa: ASSLMAGPQNEQF
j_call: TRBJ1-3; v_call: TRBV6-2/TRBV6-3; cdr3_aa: ASVRNSGNTIY
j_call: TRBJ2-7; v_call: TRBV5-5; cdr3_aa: ASSLGPGGEQY
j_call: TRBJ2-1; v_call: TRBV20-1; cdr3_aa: SASGRSYNEQF
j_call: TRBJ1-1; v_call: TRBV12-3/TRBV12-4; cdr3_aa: ASSLKSRAF